This TCR beta chain was captured by sequencing in a study of blood T cell repertoires in COVID-19. In the study overall: Collection of acute and convalescent COVID-19 samples took place in the United States, Italy and Spain.

The germline gives CDR1 SNHLY, CDR2 FYNNEI. Trimming left V 11 bases short and J 6 bases short, with 17 bases between. CDR3 length equals 13 residues. In the authors' workflow: How many nucleated cells were present was estimated from reference gene primer amplification. Profiled with immunoSEQ multiplex PCR; TCRdb holds only in-frame clones, not every one. D and trimming were read from the DNA, whereas the V and J calls and clone size are those reported in that table. The sample shows tens of thousands of clones, approximately 88% of them seen only once. What was sequenced was peripheral blood. The chain is built from TRBV2 and TRBJ1-5; the D gene is possibly TRBD1 (6 bases). This sequence originates from a human donor in a cohort sampled during active COVID-19. The CDR3 loop reads CAGGWAGTQPQHF. In DNA form, the CDR3 reads TGTGCCGGGGGCTGGGCAGGGACTCAGCCCCAGCATTTT.